This is a list of T cell receptor beta chains from one sample in a study of molecular identifiers for immune sequencing clone quantification. MiXCR was run by TCRdb on the PCR reads, yielding one entry per CDR3 protein. There are approximately 630,000 distinct CDR3 sequences in the sample; 25% occur only once, and 0.7% to 0.95% lies in the top ten. The sequencing input was naive CD8+ T cells from blood, with Jurkat cell RNA spiked in. Receptors originate from a human donor in good health. Some libraries in this study had Jurkat cell RNA spiked in. CDR3s include the opening cysteine and the closing phenylalanine or tryptophan. A D gene is named only where the DNA matches it firmly. Size tells how often a clone was seen (once, few, many) or the class of an expanded clone, and some rows leave it out.

D	size	V	length	J	DNA	CDR3
NA	NA	TRBV6-5	15	TRBJ1-4	TGTGCCAGCAAGGAGGAAGGCAGGATGAGCGAAAAACTGTTTTTT	CASKEEGRMSEKLFF
TRBD1	NA	TRBV4-1	14	TRBJ2-1	TGCGCCCGCCGCCAAGTTGCAGGGGACAGGGCGCCGTTCTTC	CARRQVAGDRAPFF
TRBD1	once	TRBV28	15	TRBJ1-5	TGTGCCATCATCCCCTCGGACAGGGGATTTCAGCCCCAGCATTTT	CAIIPSDRGFQPQHF
TRBD1	NA	TRBV4-1	15	TRBJ2-1	TGCGCCTGCAGCCAAGAGGGACAGGGAACTACTGAGCAGTTCTTC	CACSQEGQGTTEQFF
NA	few	TRBV20-1	13	TRBJ2-3	TGCAGTGCTAGGGCAATCGAGACAGATACGCAGTATTTT	CSARAIETDTQYF
TRBD1	few	TRBV19	13	TRBJ1-2	TGTGCCAGTAGTATCTGGGACAGCCCTGGCTACACCTTC	CASSIWDSPGYTF
NA	NA	TRBV12-3/TRBV12-4	16	TRBJ2-3	TGTGCCAGCAGTTTATGGAGTAGCTCTATCACAGATACGCAGTATTTT	CASSLWSSSITDTQYF
NA	NA	TRBV11-2	12	TRBJ2-2	TGTGCCAGCATGTCCTCCCCGGGGGAGCTGTTTTTT	CASMSSPGELFF
NA	NA	TRBV6-2/TRBV6-3	12	TRBJ2-7	TGTGCCAGCCGCTCTATCAGTGGCGAGCAGTACTTC	CASRSISGEQYF
TRBD1	NA	TRBV7-9	15	TRBJ2-7	TGTGCCAGCAGCCCCCCGACAGGGGGCGCGGGAGAGCAGTACTTC	CASSPPTGGAGEQYF
TRBD1	many	TRBV27	13	TRBJ1-1	TGTGCCAGCAGTTGGACAGGGGAAGCTGAAGCTTTCTTT	CASSWTGEAEAFF
NA	few	TRBV3-1	16	TRBJ1-2	TGTGCCAGCAGCCAAGATGTCCAGGCCAGGGAGGATGGCTACACCTTC	CASSQDVQAREDGYTF
TRBD2	few	TRBV7-9	15	TRBJ2-5	TGTGCCACCCTAAAGACTAGCGGGGGACTGGAGACCCAGTACTTC	CATLKTSGGLETQYF
TRBD1	many	TRBV19	12	TRBJ1-5	TGTGCGGCACAGGGGCAGGGTCAGCCCCAGCATTTT	CAAQGQGQPQHF
TRBD2	NA	TRBV9	17	TRBJ2-2	TGTGCCAGCAGCGAGTCCCGGCTAGCGGCAAACACCGGGGAGCTGGTTTTT	CASSESRLAANTGELVF
NA	NA	TRBV6-5	13	TRBJ1-1	TGTGCCAGCGAAGACGGAGGAGGCACTGAAGCTTTCTTT	CASEDGGGTEAFF
TRBD1	many	TRBV28	17	TRBJ2-5	TGTGCCAGCAGCACCGGGACAGGGCCAGGTTCTCGAGAGACCCAGTACTTC	CASSTGTGPGSRETQYF
NA	few	TRBV14	14	TRBJ2-1	TGTGCCAGCAGCCAAGATTGGGCCTACAATGAGCAGTTCTTC	CASSQDWAYNEQFF
NA	NA	TRBV4-3	17	TRBJ2-2	TGCGCCAGCAACCAAGAATCATCTGACTACAACACCGGGGAGCTGTTTTTT	CASNQESSDYNTGELFF
TRBD2	few	TRBV20-1	14	TRBJ2-7	TGCAGTGCTAGTTGGCTAGCGGGAGGGTACGAGCAGTACTTC	CSASWLAGGYEQYF
NA	NA	TRBV6-5	15	TRBJ2-7	TGTGCCAGCAGTCCTCTGATGGACAGCACCTACGAGCAGCACTTC	CASSPLMDSTYEQHF
TRBD2	few	TRBV6-2/TRBV6-3	16	TRBJ2-2	TGTGCCAGCAGTTACTCGGGACTAGCGGGAGCCGGGGAGCTGTTTTTT	CASSYSGLAGAGELFF